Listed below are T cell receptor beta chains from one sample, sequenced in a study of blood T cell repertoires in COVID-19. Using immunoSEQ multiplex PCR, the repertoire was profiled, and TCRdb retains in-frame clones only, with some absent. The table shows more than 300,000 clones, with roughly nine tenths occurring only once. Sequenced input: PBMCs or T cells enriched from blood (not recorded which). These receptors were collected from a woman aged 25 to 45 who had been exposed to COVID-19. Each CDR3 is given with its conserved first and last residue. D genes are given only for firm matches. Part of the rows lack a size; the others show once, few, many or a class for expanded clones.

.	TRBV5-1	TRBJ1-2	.	TGCGCCAGCAGCTTGCTAGGAACGAACTATGGCTACACCTTC	CASSLLGTNYGYTF
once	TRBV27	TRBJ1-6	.	TGTGCCAGCAGTTTATGGGCCCCGGGAGCGGGAAATTCACCCCTCCACTTT	CASSLWAPGAGNSPLHF
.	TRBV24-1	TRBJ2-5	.	TGTGCCACCAGTGAGACAGGCGGGGAGACCCAGTACTTC	CATSETGGETQYF
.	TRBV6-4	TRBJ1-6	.	TGTGCCAGCAGTGAACAGCCTGTGAATTCACCCCTCCACTTT	CASSEQPVNSPLHF
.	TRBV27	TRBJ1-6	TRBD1	TGTGCCAGCAGTCTGAAACCGACAGGGAATTCACCCCTCCACTTT	CASSLKPTGNSPLHF
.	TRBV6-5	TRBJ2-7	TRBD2	TGTGCCAGCAGTTACAGACTAGCGGGGGGGTGGTACGAGCAGTACTTC	CASSYRLAGGWYEQYF
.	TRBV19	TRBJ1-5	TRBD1	TGTGCCAGTAGAGACAGGGCAAACAATCAGCCCCAGCATTTT	CASRDRANNQPQHF
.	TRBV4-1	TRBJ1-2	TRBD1	TGCGCCAGCAGCCAAGTGGAGGGGGCGAACTATGGCTACACCTTC	CASSQVEGANYGYTF
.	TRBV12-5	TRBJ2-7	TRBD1	TGTGCTAGTGGTTTAAACACCGGGACAGGGACCCACGAGCAGTACTTC	CASGLNTGTGTHEQYF
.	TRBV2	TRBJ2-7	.	TGTGCCAGCAGTGAAACTCCGAGCTCCTACGAGCAGTACTTC	CASSETPSSYEQYF
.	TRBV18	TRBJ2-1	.	TGTGCCAGCTCACTAGGGGGACCGACCCAGGGGTTCTTC	CASSLGGPTQGFF